A selection of T cell receptor beta chains follows, all from one sample in a study of blood T cell repertoires in COVID-19. Sequencing was performed with immunoSEQ multiplex PCR; in TCRdb, only in-frame clones are kept and a portion is missing. Of 150,000 to 200,000 clones listed, approximately 84% are singletons. Sample: peripheral blood. The receptors stem from a man aged 35 to 55 who had recovered from COVID-19. Each CDR3 is given with its conserved first and last residue. A D gene is named only where the DNA matches it firmly. Size tells how often a clone was seen (once, few, many) or the class of an expanded clone, and some rows leave it out.

j_call,clone_size,d_call,v_call,cdr3_aa,cdr3_nt
TRBJ2-5,NA,NA,TRBV5-4,CASSLGTQGLGTQYF,TGTGCCAGCAGCTTGGGCACGCAGGGTTTGGGGACCCAGTACTTC
TRBJ2-2,NA,NA,TRBV30,CARDTAAGELFF,TGTGCCAGGGACACCGCGGCCGGGGAGCTGTTTTTT
TRBJ2-3,NA,NA,TRBV7-2,CASSLGVIAETDTQYF,TGTGCCAGCAGCTTAGGGGTAATAGCTGAAACAGATACGCAGTATTTT
TRBJ2-7,NA,NA,TRBV28,CASKRATYEQYF,TGTGCCAGCAAGCGGGCGACCTACGAGCAGTACTTC
TRBJ1-2,NA,NA,TRBV27,CASSLSGRVGGYTF,TGTGCCAGCAGTTTATCCGGCAGGGTAGGTGGCTACACCTTC
TRBJ1-1,NA,NA,TRBV7-2,CASSQQQNTEAFF,TGTGCCAGCAGCCAACAGCAGAACACTGAAGCTTTCTTT
TRBJ1-1,NA,TRBD1,TRBV18,CASSRSSTGGTEAFF,TGTGCCAGCTCACGTTCCTCGACAGGGGGCACTGAAGCTTTCTTT
TRBJ2-3,NA,TRBD1,TRBV4-1,CASSPLGQVTSTDTQYF,TGCGCCAGCAGCCCACTGGGACAGGTAACTAGCACAGATACGCAGTATTTT
TRBJ1-2,few,NA,TRBV7-9,CASSSGWGGTGGYTF,TGTGCCAGCAGCTCCGGCTGGGGGGGCACCGGAGGCTACACCTTC
TRBJ2-7,NA,TRBD1,TRBV9,CASSVASGGDEQYF,TGTGCCAGCAGCGTAGCCTCAGGGGGCGACGAGCAGTACTTC
TRBJ1-3,once,TRBD1,TRBV9,CASSRDRGYSGNTIYF,TGTGCCAGCAGCCGAGACAGGGGGTATTCTGGAAACACCATATATTTT
TRBJ1-3,few,TRBD1,TRBV5-6,CASSSGQTNLHGNTIYF,TGTGCCAGCAGCTCGGGACAGACAAATTTACATGGAAACACCATATATTTT
TRBJ2-7,NA,NA,TRBV12-3/TRBV12-4,CASSLRGYEQYF,TGTGCCAGCAGTTTAAGAGGTTACGAGCAGTACTTC
TRBJ2-1,NA,TRBD2,TRBV19,CASSLAGGAEQFF,TGTGCCAGTAGCCTGGCGGGAGGGGCCGAGCAGTTCTTC
TRBJ2-7,NA,NA,TRBV5-1,CASTSDRPYEQYF,TGCGCCAGCACTTCCGACAGACCCTACGAGCAGTACTTC
TRBJ2-5,NA,TRBD2,TRBV30,CAWSGPYPVLAGSGETQYF,TGTGCCTGGAGTGGCCCTTATCCCGTACTAGCGGGGTCTGGGGAGACCCAGTACTTC
TRBJ2-1,NA,TRBD1,TRBV11-1,CATTRDRGTFNEQFF,TGTGCCACCACCCGGGACAGGGGAACTTTCAATGAGCAGTTCTTC
TRBJ1-2,NA,NA,TRBV6-6,CAISPLQGRRDGYTF,TGTGCCATCTCTCCACTTCAGGGGCGGCGTGATGGCTACACCTTC
TRBJ1-1,NA,NA,TRBV18,CASSPDRDTEAFF,TGTGCCAGCTCCCCAGACAGAGACACTGAAGCTTTCTTT
TRBJ2-1,NA,NA,TRBV18,CASSLQGRNEQFF,TGTGCCAGCTCCCTACAGGGGAGGAATGAGCAGTTCTTC
TRBJ2-7,NA,NA,TRBV7-9,CASSNSYEQYF,TGTGCCAGCAGTAACTCCTACGAGCAGTACTTC
TRBJ2-7,NA,NA,TRBV28,CASSLGGEQYF,TGTGCCAGCAGCCTTGGGGGGGAGCAGTACTTC
TRBJ1-6,NA,NA,TRBV28,CASRAPGLDRNSPLHF,TGTGCCAGCAGAGCTCCTGGGTTAGACAGAAATTCACCCCTCCACTTT
TRBJ2-5,NA,NA,TRBV9,CASSVNPGRDEETQYF,TGTGCCAGCAGCGTTAACCCCGGGCGGGATGAAGAGACCCAGTACTTC
TRBJ2-7,few,NA,TRBV30,CAWSATWDIRHEQYF,TGTGCCTGGAGTGCGACCTGGGACATTCGCCACGAGCAGTACTTC
TRBJ1-3,NA,NA,TRBV19,CASVSGDSGNTIYF,TGTGCCAGTGTATCCGGGGACTCTGGAAACACCATATATTTT
TRBJ2-1,NA,TRBD2,TRBV7-2,CASSLGEGYNEQFF,TGTGCCAGCAGCTTGGGGGAGGGGTATAATGAGCAGTTCTTC
TRBJ2-7,few,NA,TRBV4-2,CASSQELAGEQYF,TGTGCCAGCAGCCAAGAACTCGCGGGAGAGCAGTACTTC
TRBJ2-7,NA,TRBD2,TRBV2,CASSERGVSYEQYF,TGTGCCAGCAGCGAGCGGGGGGTGTCCTACGAGCAGTACTTC
TRBJ2-5,NA,NA,TRBV6-5,CASSYGQQETQYF,TGTGCCAGCAGTTACGGACAGCAAGAGACCCAGTACTTC
TRBJ1-5,NA,NA,TRBV27,CASSSTRNQPQHF,TGTGCCAGCAGTTCAACAAGAAATCAGCCCCAGCATTTT
TRBJ2-1,NA,TRBD1,TRBV24-1,CATSDRDRVNNEQFF,TGTGCCACCAGTGATAGGGACAGGGTAAACAATGAGCAGTTCTTC
TRBJ2-7,once,TRBD2,TRBV5-1,CASSFPGLAGATGPYEQYF,TGCGCCAGCAGCTTTCCGGGACTAGCGGGAGCGACAGGCCCCTACGAGCAGTACTTC
TRBJ2-5,NA,TRBD1,TRBV29-1,CSADRAETQYF,TGCAGCGCGGACAGGGCCGAGACCCAGTACTTC
TRBJ2-7,once,TRBD2,TRBV5-1,CASSLAGLGYEQYF,TGCGCCAGCAGCTTGGCCGGACTAGGCTACGAGCAGTACTTC
TRBJ2-7,NA,NA,TRBV6-5,CASRLDSYEQYF,TGTGCCAGCAGACTGGACAGCTACGAGCAGTACTTC